This TCR beta chain originates from a study of Graves' ophthalmopathy and Graves' hyperthyroidism. For the study at large: Hyperthyroidism was considered stable when no ophthalmopathy appeared within 18 months of follow-up. General observations from the study: The model flagged ophthalmopathy progression at approximately 70% sensitivity and 72% to 85% specificity. Blood shared most expanded thyroid clonotypes above 0.001 frequency.

Trimming took 4 bases from V and 3 from J, leaving 11 bases between them. The germline V gene encodes CDR1 ENHRY and CDR2 SYGVKD. The CDR3 extends over 14 amino acids. RNA transcripts were the template, and TCR beta CDR3 regions were amplified from them. First-round RT-PCR with HTBI primers preceded a second-round multiplex PCR. TCRdb reanalysed the multiplex PCR reads using MiXCR and keeps one entry per CDR3 protein. The sample shows around 520,000 distinct CDR3 sequences, about 40% of them seen only once. This clonotype was detected many times. Its antigen is unknown. Sequenced: peripheral blood or thyroid tissue (not recorded which). This receptor was taken from an adult man with Graves' hyperthyroidism. V is TRBV10-3 and J is TRBJ2-3; D remains unclear. The CDR3 here is CAISGPRATDTQYF. The CDR3 nucleotides are TGTGCCATCAGTGGTCCCCGGGCTACAGATACGCAGTATTTT.